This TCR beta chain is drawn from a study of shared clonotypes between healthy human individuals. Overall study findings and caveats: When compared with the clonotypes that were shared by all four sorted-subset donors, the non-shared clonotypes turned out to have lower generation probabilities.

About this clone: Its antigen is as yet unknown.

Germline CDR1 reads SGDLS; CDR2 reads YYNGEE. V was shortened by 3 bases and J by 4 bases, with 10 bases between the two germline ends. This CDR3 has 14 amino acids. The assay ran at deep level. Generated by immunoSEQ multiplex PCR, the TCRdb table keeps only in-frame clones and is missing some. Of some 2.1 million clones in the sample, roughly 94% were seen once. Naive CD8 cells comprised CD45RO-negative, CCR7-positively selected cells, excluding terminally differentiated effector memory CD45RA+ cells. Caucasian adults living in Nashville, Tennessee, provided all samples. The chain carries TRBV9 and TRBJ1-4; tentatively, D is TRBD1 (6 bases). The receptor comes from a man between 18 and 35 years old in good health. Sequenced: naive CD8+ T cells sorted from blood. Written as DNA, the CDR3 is TGTGCCAGCAGCGAGGGGGGAGGTAATGAAAAACTGTTTTTT. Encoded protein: CASSEGGGNEKLFF. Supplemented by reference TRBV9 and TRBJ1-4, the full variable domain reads DSGVTQTPKHLITATGQRVTLRCSPRSGDLSVYWYQQSLDQGLQFLIQYYNGEERAKGNILERFSAQQFPDLHSELNLSSLELGDSALYFCASSEGGGNEKLFFGSGTQLSVL.